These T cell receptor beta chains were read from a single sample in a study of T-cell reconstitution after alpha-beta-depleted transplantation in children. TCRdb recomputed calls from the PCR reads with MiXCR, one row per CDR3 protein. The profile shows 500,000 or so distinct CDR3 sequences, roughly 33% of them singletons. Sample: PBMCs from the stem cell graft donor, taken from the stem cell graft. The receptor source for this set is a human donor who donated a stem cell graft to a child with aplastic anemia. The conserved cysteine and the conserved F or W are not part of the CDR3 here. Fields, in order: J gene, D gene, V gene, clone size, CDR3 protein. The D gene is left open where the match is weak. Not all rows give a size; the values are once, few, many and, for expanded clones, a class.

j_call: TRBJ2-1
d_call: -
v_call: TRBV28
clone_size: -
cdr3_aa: ASSLLVFDEQF

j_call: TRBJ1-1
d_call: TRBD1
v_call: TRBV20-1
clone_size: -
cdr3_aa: SATDRAQNTEAF

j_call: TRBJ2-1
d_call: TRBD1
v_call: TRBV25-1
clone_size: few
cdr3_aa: ASSPGGQGATMGQF

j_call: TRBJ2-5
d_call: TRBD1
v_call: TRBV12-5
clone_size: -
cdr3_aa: ASGLVLFSGQGYGETQY

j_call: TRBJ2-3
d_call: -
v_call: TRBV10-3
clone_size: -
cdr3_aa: AISLGPSNTDTQY

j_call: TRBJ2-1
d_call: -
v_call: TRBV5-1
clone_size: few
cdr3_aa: ASNPGHSYNEQF

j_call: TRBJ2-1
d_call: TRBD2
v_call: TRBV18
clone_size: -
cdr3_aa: ASSRSGSGRGYEQF

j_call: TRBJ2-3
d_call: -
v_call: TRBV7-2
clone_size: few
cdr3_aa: ASSLSPSFSDTQY

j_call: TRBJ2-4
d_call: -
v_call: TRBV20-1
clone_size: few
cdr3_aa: SARSPGTLVAKNIQY

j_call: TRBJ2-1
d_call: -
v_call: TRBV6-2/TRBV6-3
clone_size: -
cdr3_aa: ASSYSISPTRNNEQF

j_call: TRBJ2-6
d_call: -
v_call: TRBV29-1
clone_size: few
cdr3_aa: SVGRAQSGANVLT

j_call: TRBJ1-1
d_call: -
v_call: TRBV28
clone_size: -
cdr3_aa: ATCTNTEAF

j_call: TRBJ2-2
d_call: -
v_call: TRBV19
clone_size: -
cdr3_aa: ATSRGLDVGELF

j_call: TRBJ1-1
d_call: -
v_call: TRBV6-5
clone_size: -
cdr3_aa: ASSYGKVGTEAF

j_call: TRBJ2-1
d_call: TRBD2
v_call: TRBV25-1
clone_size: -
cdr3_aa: ASSGTSGRPSSYNEQF

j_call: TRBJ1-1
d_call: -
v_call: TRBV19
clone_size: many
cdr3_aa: AVGPDSLNTEAF

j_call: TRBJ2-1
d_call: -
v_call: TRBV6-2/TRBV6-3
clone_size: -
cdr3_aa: AIREVETHYNEQF

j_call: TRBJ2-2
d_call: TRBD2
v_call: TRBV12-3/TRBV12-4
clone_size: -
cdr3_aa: ASRRTSGRIGTGELF

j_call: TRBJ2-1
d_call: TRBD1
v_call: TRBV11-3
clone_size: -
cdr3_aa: ASSLRDRGLDEQF

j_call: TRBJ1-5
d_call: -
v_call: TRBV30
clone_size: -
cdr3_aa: AWNGDSNQPQH

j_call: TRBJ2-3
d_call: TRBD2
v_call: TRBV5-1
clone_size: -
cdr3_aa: ASSFSGLAGGPDTQY

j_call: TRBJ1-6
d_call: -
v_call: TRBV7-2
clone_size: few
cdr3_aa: ASSPRIRGGSPLH

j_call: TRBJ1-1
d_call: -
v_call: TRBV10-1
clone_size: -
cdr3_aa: ASSESASTRGAF

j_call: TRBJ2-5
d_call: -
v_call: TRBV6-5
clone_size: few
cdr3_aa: ASSMILRETQY

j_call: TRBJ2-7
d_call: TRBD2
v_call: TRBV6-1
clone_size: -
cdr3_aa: ASSPGLAGRREQY

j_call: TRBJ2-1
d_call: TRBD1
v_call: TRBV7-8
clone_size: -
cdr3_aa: ASSTSWGQGAYNEQF

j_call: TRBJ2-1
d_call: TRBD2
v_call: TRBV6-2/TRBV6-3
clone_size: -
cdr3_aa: ASSYSRLAGGPVSDEQF

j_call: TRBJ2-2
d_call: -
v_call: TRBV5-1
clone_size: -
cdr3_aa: ASEIQANTGELF

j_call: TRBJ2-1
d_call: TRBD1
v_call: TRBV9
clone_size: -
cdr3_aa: ASSVDVQGNYNEQF

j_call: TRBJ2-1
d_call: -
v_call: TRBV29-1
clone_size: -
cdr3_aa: SALEGGGFDEQF

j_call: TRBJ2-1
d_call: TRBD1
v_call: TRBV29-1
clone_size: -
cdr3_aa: SVDDRDPNEQF

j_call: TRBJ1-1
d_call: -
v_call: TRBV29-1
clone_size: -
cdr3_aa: SGRQVGGVMTEAF

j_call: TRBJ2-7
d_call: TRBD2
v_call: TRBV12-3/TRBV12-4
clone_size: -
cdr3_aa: ASTRTSFMNEQY

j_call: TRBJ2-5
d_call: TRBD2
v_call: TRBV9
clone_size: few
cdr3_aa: ASSVAGGVETQY

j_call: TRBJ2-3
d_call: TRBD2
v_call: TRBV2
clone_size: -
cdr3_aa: ASKPSTSGIDTQY

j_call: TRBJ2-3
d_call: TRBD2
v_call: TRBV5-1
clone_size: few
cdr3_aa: ASRSASGSTDTQY

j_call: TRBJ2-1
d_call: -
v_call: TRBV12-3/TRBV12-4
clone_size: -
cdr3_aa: ASSFGVINHNEQF

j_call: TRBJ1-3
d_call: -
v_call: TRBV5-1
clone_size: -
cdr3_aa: ASSLGAASGNTIY

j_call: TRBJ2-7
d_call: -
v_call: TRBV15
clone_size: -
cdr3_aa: ATSRDHGSSYEQY

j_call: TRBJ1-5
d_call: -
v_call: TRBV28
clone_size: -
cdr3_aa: ASSLSLRGGQPQH

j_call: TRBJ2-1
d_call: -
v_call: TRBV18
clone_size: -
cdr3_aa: ASSPALGYNEQF

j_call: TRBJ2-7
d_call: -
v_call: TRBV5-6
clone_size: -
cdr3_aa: ASRSGVGILEQY

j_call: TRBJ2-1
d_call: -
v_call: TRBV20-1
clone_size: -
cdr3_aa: SATGQERLTYNEQF

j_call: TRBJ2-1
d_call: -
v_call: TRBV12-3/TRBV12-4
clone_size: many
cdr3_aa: ASSSGSSYNEQF

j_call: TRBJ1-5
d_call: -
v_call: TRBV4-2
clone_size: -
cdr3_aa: ASSQEYRQSNQPQH

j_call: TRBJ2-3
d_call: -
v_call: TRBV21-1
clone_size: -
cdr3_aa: ASSVSQGAASTDTQY

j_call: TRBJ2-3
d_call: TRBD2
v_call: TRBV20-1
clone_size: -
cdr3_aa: SAITSGRYEDTQY

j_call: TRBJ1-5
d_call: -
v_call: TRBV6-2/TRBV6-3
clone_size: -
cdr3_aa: ASSYVGNQPQH